Listed below are T cell receptor beta chains from one sample, sequenced in a study of regulatory T cells in long-lasting Graves disease. One entry per CDR3 protein results from TCRdb running MiXCR on the multiplex PCR reads. The repertoire holds some 500,000 distinct CDR3 sequences, with about 13% as singletons. These data also formed part of another study, on T cells in Graves' hyperthyroidism and ophthalmopathy.

The source material was peripheral blood mononuclear cells (PBMCs), sampled at new diagnosis, from a patient treated with antithyroid drugs. Receptors were obtained from a man aged 25-45 years with Graves disease. Each CDR3 is given without its conserved first and last residue. The D gene is left open where the match is weak. Only part of the rows carry a size: once, few, many, or a class if the clone is expanded.

V	size	J	D	CDR3
TRBV27	NA	TRBJ1-5	NA	ASSLSPAGDQPQH
TRBV2	many	TRBJ2-5	TRBD1	ASEDRVQETQY
TRBV15	many	TRBJ2-1	TRBD1	ATSRDLGTGVDEQF
TRBV7-9	many	TRBJ2-5	NA	ASSHYRDTLGETQY
TRBV29-1	many	TRBJ2-7	NA	SVVPGDSSSYEQY
TRBV7-8	many	TRBJ2-1	TRBD2	ASSFRLREGPDEQF
TRBV24-1	NA	TRBJ2-2	TRBD1	ATSERGLTGELF
TRBV25-1	many	TRBJ2-7	TRBD2	ASSDNPGLAGGDYEQY
TRBV25-1	many	TRBJ2-3	NA	ASRPLAPSTDTQY
TRBV20-1	NA	TRBJ2-5	NA	SARGGEGAQETQY
TRBV2	many	TRBJ1-5	NA	ASSGREGNQPQH
TRBV29-1	few	TRBJ2-7	NA	SVSDNYEQY
TRBV12-3/TRBV12-4	many	TRBJ1-1	NA	ASRSEGTTEAF
TRBV7-2	NA	TRBJ1-1	NA	ASSPPPGLKTEAF
TRBV12-3/TRBV12-4	few	TRBJ2-7	TRBD1	ASSYESGQGIYEQY
TRBV10-3	few	TRBJ1-6	NA	AISAYQGYRSPLH
TRBV5-4	many	TRBJ2-7	TRBD1	ASSLAGTGDYEQY
TRBV28	many	TRBJ1-5	NA	ASNPNLDSHQPQH
TRBV12-5	many	TRBJ2-2	NA	ASGGGTYTGELF
TRBV14	many	TRBJ2-3	TRBD2	ASKEAGGLLTDTQY
TRBV19	NA	TRBJ1-2	TRBD1	ASSMRQGLPYGYT
TRBV5-5	NA	TRBJ2-5	TRBD2	ASSLRSGEETQY
TRBV12-3/TRBV12-4	many	TRBJ2-7	TRBD2	ASSPGLAGIYEQY
TRBV12-3/TRBV12-4	many	TRBJ1-1	NA	ASSLRTGTEAF
TRBV3-1	many	TRBJ2-7	TRBD1	ASSQDGTGGYEQY
TRBV29-1	many	TRBJ1-1	TRBD1	SVGQGGTEAF
TRBV24-1	NA	TRBJ1-2	NA	ATSDGGNYGYT
TRBV27	few	TRBJ2-7	TRBD2	ASSLRASGSPYEQY
TRBV6-4	NA	TRBJ1-1	TRBD1	ASSGGQGVTEAF
TRBV4-1	NA	TRBJ2-7	TRBD2	ASSKGLAGGPLGEQY
TRBV10-3	many	TRBJ1-2	TRBD1	AISITGTANYGYT
TRBV16	many	TRBJ1-1	NA	ASKKGPRRLEAF
TRBV29-1	many	TRBJ2-7	NA	SVEQVYEQY
TRBV9	few	TRBJ2-7	TRBD2	ASSVTGTSGGEPYEQY
TRBV5-1	NA	TRBJ2-5	NA	ASSLASEQETQY
TRBV10-1	once	TRBJ1-5	NA	ASSDAVPGAQH
TRBV25-1	NA	TRBJ2-1	NA	ASSEQAGNEQF
TRBV10-3	many	TRBJ2-5	NA	AAATPQGGETQY
TRBV30	many	TRBJ1-2	NA	AWNRGGGGYT
TRBV15	few	TRBJ1-2	NA	ATSRAEDGTRNYGYT
TRBV3-1	many	TRBJ1-5	NA	ASSQDNSYQPQH
TRBV27	many	TRBJ2-5	NA	ASSLGDRGKAAQY
TRBV12-3/TRBV12-4	few	TRBJ1-2	NA	ASRRSEKYGYT
TRBV20-1	many	TRBJ2-7	NA	SARAPAAGEQY
TRBV3-1	NA	TRBJ2-4	TRBD2	ASSRAGGAKNIQY
TRBV5-1	many	TRBJ2-1	TRBD2	ASRLAGGYNEQF
TRBV12-3/TRBV12-4	many	TRBJ1-5	NA	ASSFFTSLNQPQH
TRBV5-1	few	TRBJ1-1	NA	ASSRTDGLPHGNTEAF
TRBV10-2	few	TRBJ1-5	NA	ASSESRAGNQPQH
TRBV5-6	few	TRBJ1-4	NA	ASSLMGYYEKLF
TRBV12-3/TRBV12-4	NA	TRBJ2-4	NA	ASRSGSWAKNIQY
TRBV20-1	many	TRBJ2-2	NA	SVRSERLGDTGELF